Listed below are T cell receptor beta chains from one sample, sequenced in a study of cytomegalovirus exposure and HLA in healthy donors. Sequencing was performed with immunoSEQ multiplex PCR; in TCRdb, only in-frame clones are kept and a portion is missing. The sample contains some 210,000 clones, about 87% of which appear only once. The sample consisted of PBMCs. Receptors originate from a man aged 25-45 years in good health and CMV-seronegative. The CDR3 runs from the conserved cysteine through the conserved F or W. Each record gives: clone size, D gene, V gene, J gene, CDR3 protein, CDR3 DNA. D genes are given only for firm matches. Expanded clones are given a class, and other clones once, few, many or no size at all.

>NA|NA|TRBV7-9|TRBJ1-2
CASSLVVRGDYGYTF
TGTGCCAGCAGCTTAGTGGTACGGGGGGACTATGGCTACACCTTC
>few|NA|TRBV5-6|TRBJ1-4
CASSLIQGGGEKLFF
TGTGCCAGCAGCTTGATCCAGGGCGGTGGTGAAAAACTGTTTTTT
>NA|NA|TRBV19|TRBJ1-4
CASSTPGGDEKLFF
TGTGCCAGTAGTACACCAGGAGGAGATGAAAAACTGTTTTTT
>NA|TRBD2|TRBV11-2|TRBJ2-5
CASRGLAGGETQYF
TGTGCCAGCAGGGGGTTAGCGGGAGGAGAGACCCAGTACTTC
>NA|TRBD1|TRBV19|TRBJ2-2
CASRRTGVIGGELFF
TGTGCCAGTAGGCGGACAGGGGTGATCGGCGGGGAGCTGTTTTTT
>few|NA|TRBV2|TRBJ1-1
CASSNIVQPEAFF
TGTGCCAGCAGTAATATCGTACAGCCTGAAGCTTTCTTT
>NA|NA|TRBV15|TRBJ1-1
CATSRVSAEAFF
TGTGCCACCAGCAGAGTTAGCGCTGAAGCTTTCTTT
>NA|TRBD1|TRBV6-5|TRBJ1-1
CASSYSWTGNTEAFF
TGTGCCAGCAGTTACTCCTGGACAGGGAACACTGAAGCTTTCTTT
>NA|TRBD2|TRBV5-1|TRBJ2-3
CASSLVASGSGTDTQYF
TGCGCCAGCAGCTTGGTGGCTAGCGGGAGTGGGACAGATACGCAGTATTTT
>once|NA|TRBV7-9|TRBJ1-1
CASSARENTEAFF
TGTGCCAGCAGCGCCCGGGAGAACACTGAAGCTTTCTTT
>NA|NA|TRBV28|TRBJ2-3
CASTQRDTQYF
TGTGCCAGCACGCAGAGGGATACGCAGTATTTT
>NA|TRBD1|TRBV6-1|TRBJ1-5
CASSTDRDQPQHF
TGTGCCAGCAGTACGGACAGGGATCAGCCCCAGCATTTT
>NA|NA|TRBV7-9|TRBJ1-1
CASSGVVGTEAFF
TGTGCCAGCAGTGGAGTAGTTGGGACTGAAGCTTTCTTT
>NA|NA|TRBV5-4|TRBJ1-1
CASTLVGRITEAFF
TGTGCCAGCACCCTGGTGGGCAGGATAACTGAAGCTTTCTTT
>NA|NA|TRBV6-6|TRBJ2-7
CASSYGQLYEQYF
TGTGCCAGCAGTTACGGGCAGCTATACGAGCAGTACTTC
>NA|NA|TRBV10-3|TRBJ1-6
CAISERGSPLHF
TGTGCCATCAGTGAGAGAGGTTCACCCCTCCACTTT
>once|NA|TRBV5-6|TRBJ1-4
CASSTRTRPRGSHEKLFF
TGTGCCAGCAGCACCCGAACAAGGCCCCGAGGCAGTCATGAAAAACTGTTTTTT
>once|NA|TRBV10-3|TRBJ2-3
CAISESGIGTQYF
TGTGCCATCAGTGAGTCCGGGATCGGTACGCAGTATTTT
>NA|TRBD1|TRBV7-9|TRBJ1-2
CALRARGQQDPYGYTF
TGTGCCTTACGTGCCAGGGGGCAGCAGGACCCGTATGGCTACACCTTC
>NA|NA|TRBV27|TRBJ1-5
CASTPGWRVGLGHQPQHF
TGTGCCAGCACCCCCGGGTGGCGGGTAGGGCTTGGACATCAGCCCCAGCATTTT
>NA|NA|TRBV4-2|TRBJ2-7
CASSQDRGQYF
TGTGCCAGCAGCCAAGATAGAGGGCAGTACTTC
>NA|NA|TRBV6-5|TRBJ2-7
CASSLQGRAYEQYF
TGTGCCAGCAGTTTACAGGGAAGGGCCTACGAGCAGTACTTC
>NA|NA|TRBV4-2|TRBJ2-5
CASSQDPGETQYF
TGTGCCAGCAGCCAAGATCCAGGGGAGACCCAGTACTTC
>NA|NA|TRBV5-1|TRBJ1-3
CASRSGSGNTIYF
TGCGCCAGCAGGTCAGGGTCCGGAAACACCATATATTTT
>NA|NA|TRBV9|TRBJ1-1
CASSTTDRFAEAFF
TGTGCCAGCAGCACTACAGACAGGTTCGCTGAAGCTTTCTTT
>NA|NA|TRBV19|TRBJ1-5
CASSTRDMGHQPQHF
TGTGCCAGTAGTACACGTGACATGGGGCATCAGCCCCAGCATTTT
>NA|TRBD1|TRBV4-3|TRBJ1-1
CASSRGTGGWDTEAFF
TGCGCCAGCAGCCGCGGGACAGGGGGCTGGGACACTGAAGCTTTCTTT
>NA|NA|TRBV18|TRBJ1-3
CASSPPSRGPSGNTIYF
TGTGCCAGCTCACCACCCTCCAGGGGCCCCTCTGGAAACACCATATATTTT
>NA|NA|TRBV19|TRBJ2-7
CASSSMEGYEQYF
TGTGCCAGTAGTTCTATGGAGGGTTACGAGCAGTACTTC
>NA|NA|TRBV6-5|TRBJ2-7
CATSFAGYHSYEQYF
TGTGCCACCTCATTCGCAGGATACCACTCCTACGAGCAGTACTTC
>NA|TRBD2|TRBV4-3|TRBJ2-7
CASSQELSGTDYYEQYF
TGCGCCAGCAGCCAAGAACTCAGCGGGACCGACTACTACGAGCAGTACTTC
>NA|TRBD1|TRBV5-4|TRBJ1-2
CASSLGDRNYGYTF
TGTGCCAGCAGCTTGGGGGACAGAAACTATGGCTACACCTTC
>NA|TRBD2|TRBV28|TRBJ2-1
CASMSPITGGPYNEQFF
TGTGCCAGCATGTCCCCCATCACGGGAGGGCCCTACAATGAGCAGTTCTTC
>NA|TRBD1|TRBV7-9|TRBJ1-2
CASSLTGDWGYTF
TGTGCCAGCAGCCTGACAGGGGACTGGGGCTACACCTTC
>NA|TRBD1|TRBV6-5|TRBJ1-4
CASSYSVWRGREKLFF
TGTGCCAGCAGTTACTCGGTCTGGAGGGGGCGTGAAAAACTGTTTTTT
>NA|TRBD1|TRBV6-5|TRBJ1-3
CASSYRGPGNTIYF
TGTGCCAGCAGTTACAGGGGGCCTGGAAACACCATATATTTT
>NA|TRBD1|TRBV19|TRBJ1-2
CASSMGTGFNYGYTF
TGTGCCAGTAGTATGGGGACAGGGTTTAACTATGGCTACACCTTC
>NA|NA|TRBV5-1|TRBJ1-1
CASSLGATEAFF
TGCGCCAGCAGCTTGGGGGCGACTGAAGCTTTCTTT
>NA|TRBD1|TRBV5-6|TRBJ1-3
CASSLDRGISGNTIYF
TGTGCCAGCAGCTTGGACAGGGGGATCTCTGGAAACACCATATATTTT
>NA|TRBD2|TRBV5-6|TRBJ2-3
CASSLRQSSGGAADTQYF
TGTGCCAGCAGCTTGCGGCAGTCCAGCGGGGGGGCCGCAGATACGCAGTATTTT
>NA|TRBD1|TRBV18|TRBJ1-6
CASSPSRTGDSPLHF
TGTGCCAGCTCACCATCCAGGACAGGGGATTCACCCCTCCACTTT